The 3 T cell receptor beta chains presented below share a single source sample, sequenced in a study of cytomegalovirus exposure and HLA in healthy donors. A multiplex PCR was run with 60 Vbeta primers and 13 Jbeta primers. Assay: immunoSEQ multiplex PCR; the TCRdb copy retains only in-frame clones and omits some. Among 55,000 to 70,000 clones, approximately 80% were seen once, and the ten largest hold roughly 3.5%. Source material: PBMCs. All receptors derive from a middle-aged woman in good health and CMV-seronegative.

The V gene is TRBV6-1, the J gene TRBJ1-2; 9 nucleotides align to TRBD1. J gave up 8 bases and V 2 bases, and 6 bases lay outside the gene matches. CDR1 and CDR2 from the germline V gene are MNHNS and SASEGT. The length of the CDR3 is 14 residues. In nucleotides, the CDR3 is TGTGCCAGCAGTGAACCTGGACAGGGGATCGGCTACACCTTC. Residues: CASSEPGQGIGYTF.

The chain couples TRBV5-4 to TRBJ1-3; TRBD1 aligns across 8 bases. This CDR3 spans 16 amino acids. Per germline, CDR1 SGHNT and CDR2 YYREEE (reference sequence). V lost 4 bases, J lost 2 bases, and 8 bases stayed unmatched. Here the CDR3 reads CASSPDRALTGNTIYF. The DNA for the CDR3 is TGTGCCAGCAGCCCGGACAGGGCATTGACTGGAAACACCATATATTTT.

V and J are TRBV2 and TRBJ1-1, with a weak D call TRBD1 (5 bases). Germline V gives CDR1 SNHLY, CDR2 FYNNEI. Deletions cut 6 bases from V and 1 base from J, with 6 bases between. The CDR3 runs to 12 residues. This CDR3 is CASRGPNTEAFF. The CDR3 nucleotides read TGTGCCAGCAGGGGGCCGAACACTGAAGCTTTCTTT.